This T cell receptor (beta chain) was retrieved from a study of somatic mutations in cytotoxic T cells in rheumatoid arthritis (dated by TCRdb to 2017 to 2019). Notes on the research overall: Right after diagnosis and prior to the start of any treatment, approximately 30 ml EDTA of peripheral blood was drawn from patients. In newly diagnosed rheumatoid arthritis without treatment, the study examined if expanded CD8+ T-cell clones harbor somatic mutations, relying on TCRB deep sequencing to characterize clonality. A total of 65 rheumatoid arthritis patients and under 25 healthy controls underwent TCRB deep sequencing. A FACSAria II or Sony SH800 was used to flow-sort some V beta antibody-stained T-cell populations at nearly 100% purity, and TCRB sequencing was also done on sorted V beta1+ cells. The median ages of the patient and control groups were essentially identical.

Results and caveats for the whole study, not just this receptor: CD8+ T-cell clonality in rheumatoid arthritis patients was not significantly different from that in age-matched healthy controls. The antigen targets of the expanded CD8+ clones were unknown, and absence from virus-specific databases did not rule out viral specificity. In patients, CD8+ clonality rose with age (Spearman r ~ 0.47), which was not the case in healthy controls. Several identical CD8+ TCRB sequences were found in both blood and synovial fluid, and in about an eighth of the roughly 60 patients the largest CD8+ clone exceeded 20% of CD8+ cells.

Flow cytometry confirmed the purity of CD4+ and CD8+ cells that had been isolated by positive magnetic bead selection on an AutoMACS. A TCR V beta antibody panel was used in flow cytometry to screen first for clonal expansions, which were then characterized by TCRB deep sequencing of sorted CD8+ fractions. Peripheral blood mononuclear cells were isolated by Ficoll-Paque PLUS density gradient separation. Nucleospin Tissue or Tissue XS kits were used to extract DNA from CD4-enriched, CD8-enriched or PBMC samples, and a Qubit 2.0 fluorometer was used for quantification. Concerning this clone itself: This clone's antigen is unknown. Base qualities are not at hand, and no much larger clone is one base apart.

Sequencing of TCRB CDR3 was done on genomic DNA with the immunoSEQ assay. Per the original workflow: When patient CD8+ clones exceeding 1% were checked against published virus-specific TCRB sequences, only a few matched. The analyses included only productive TCRB rearrangements. Defining a clone by its unique TCRB CDR3 sequence, the study calculated clonality as a productive clonality index derived from Shannon entropy. Repertoire overlap for a pair of samples was computed from each clone's template counts relative to total templates per sample. Flow cytometry-measured V-gene usage correlated with V-gene usage from TCRB sequencing, with a Spearman r of more than 0.6. Entries here come from immuneACCESS through TCRdb and include only in-frame sequences with V and J called. Some clones fail to appear in such tables; in the studies checked, an unresolved V gene covers under half of the shortfall, and the cause of the remainder is unknown. The D gene and trimming were derived from the DNA, and the V and J assignments and clone size from that table. Here the sample has about 5,600 clones; approximately 80% occur a single time. The ten largest make up roughly 4.5% of the sample.

The receptor was derived from an adult with rheumatoid arthritis. The sequenced sample consisted of CD8+ T cells sorted from blood.

Read as DNA, the sequence is TGTGCCAGTAGGGAACAGGGAACTGAAGCTTTCTTT. It codes for CASREQGTEAFF. Rearrangement joined TRBV10-3 to TRBJ1-1; perhaps TRBD1 is the D gene, with 6 bases matching. Trimming removed 10 bases from V and 5 bases from J, leaving 14 bases between the germline ends. The CDR3 spans 12 residues, from the cysteine through the phenylalanine. Only the CDR3 DNA is retained, 36 bases long and in frame from the first base. The germline V gene sets CDR1 to ENHRY and CDR2 to SYGVKD.